This TCR beta chain originates from a study of cytomegalovirus exposure and HLA in healthy donors. Study-level findings and limits: There were several of the most significant clusters that appeared linked to common viral pathogens in a later analysis. Cytomegalovirus-associated TCR beta chains were listed, numbering some 170. Most sequenced TCRs were rare (though some public TCRs occurred in many donors). Being indistinguishable, some V segments were excluded, TRBV6-2 and TRBV6-3 among them.

13 Jbeta primers and 60 Vbeta primers were used for the PCR. Data came from immunoSEQ multiplex PCR; TCRdb stores just in-frame clones and leaves some out. Of some 110,000 clones listed, 81% are singletons. This clone has a handful of counts. The antigen remains unidentified. The CDR3 spans 14 residues. Germline assignment: CDR1 SGHDT and CDR2 YYEEEE. The chain links TRBV5-6 to TRBJ2-5; 9 positions agree with TRBD1. The J call may be incorrect, as the DNA end agrees better with TRBJ2-7. The specimen was PBMCs. This clonotype was sampled from a woman in her 30s in good health and CMV-seronegative. This CDR3 reads CASSWGTGLYEQYF. The CDR3 bases are TGTGCCAGCAGCTGGGGGACAGGGCTCTACGAGCAGTACTTC.